This entry features one T cell receptor beta chain sequence. What it recognizes is unknown. This specimen comes from a study of cytomegalovirus exposure and HLA in healthy donors. Findings of the study overall: Certain indistinguishable V segments, among them TRBV6-2 and TRBV6-3, were excluded. Sequencing probably produced one cluster of sequence variants that were highly shared.

The study ran its PCR with 60 Vbeta and 13 Jbeta primers. TCRdb's copy holds only in-frame clones and misses some; the assay was immunoSEQ multiplex PCR. The table includes approximately 180,000 clones, about 12% detected once. V gave up 0 bases and J gave up 2 bases, with 11 bases separating them. In germline, CDR1 is SGDLS, CDR2 YYNGEE. The CDR3 loop spans 16 amino acids. The receptor was isolated from a man aged 50-59 years in good health and CMV-seropositive. The chain links TRBV9 to TRBJ1-4; possible D gene TRBD1, 5 bases. The sequenced material came from PBMCs. CDR3 nucleotides: TGTGCCAGCAGCGTAGGGCTAAGGGGCACTAATGAAAAACTGTTTTTT. Its translation is CASSVGLRGTNEKLFF.